This T cell receptor (beta chain) was profiled in a study of a mutant IDH1 vaccine in newly diagnosed glioma. On the study more broadly: Radiotherapy alone preceded vaccination by 4-6 weeks; alternatively, vaccination started with temozolomide cycles. Treated patients comprised 62.5% males and 37.5% females, mean age about 38 years.

V lost 4 bases, J lost 2 bases, and 3 bases stayed unmatched. There are 13 residues in the CDR3. The V gene's germline CDR1 is SGHRS and CDR2 YFSETQ. This clone appeared a few times. What it binds is unknown. Profiling relied on immunoSEQ multiplex PCR, and the TCRdb table lists in-frame clones only, not all of them. Of about 53,000 clones in the sample, roughly 82% were seen once. The time point here: week 5, during vaccination. The content of each vaccine dose was 300 ug of mutant IDH1 20-mer peptide, and topical imiquimod accompanied it. This receptor was obtained from a woman under 30 with glioma. Some clones in this sample may be carry-over from other donors' samples. V gene TRBV5-1 combines with J gene TRBJ2-7, with 7 bases fitting TRBD1. The sequenced sample was PBMCs, obtained from a glioma patient whose treatment included an IDH1 peptide vaccine. CDR3 nucleotide sequence: TGCGCCAGCAGCATGACAGGGCCCTACGAGCAGTACTTC. It is translated as CASSMTGPYEQYF.